The present T cell receptor beta chain was sequenced within a study of T cells after yellow fever vaccination. In making TCR cDNA, 5'RACE template switching added a universal primer site and UMIs to it. TCRdb analysed the 5' RACE reads with MiXCR anew, one entry per CDR3 protein. The data show 300,000 to 400,000 distinct CDR3 sequences, approximately 12% seen once. This clonotype was found a few times. Germline loops: CDR1 SEHNR, CDR2 FQNEAQ (reference sequence). The V end lost 5 bases, the J end lost 8 bases, and 18 bases lay between the germline ends. The CDR3 spans 14 residues. Here the sequenced sample was CD4+ T cells sorted from PBMCs, taken 45 days after the yellow fever booster vaccination. This chain connects TRBV7-9 to TRBJ1-2; tentative D call: TRBD1 (5 bases). This clonotype was sampled from a man aged 18 to 29 who received the YFV17D yellow fever vaccine. The CDR3, as DNA: TGTGCCAGCAGCCCAGGGCCGGCCCCCCGGGGCTACACCTTC. Its translation is CASSPGPAPRGYTF. Drawing the rest from reference TRBV7-9 and TRBJ1-2, the complete variable domain is DTGVSQNPRHKITKRGQNVTFRCDPISEHNRLYWYRQTLGQGPEFLTYFQNEAQLEKSRLLSDRFSAERPKGSFSTLEIQRTEQGDSAMYLCASSPGPAPRGYTFGSGTRLTVV.